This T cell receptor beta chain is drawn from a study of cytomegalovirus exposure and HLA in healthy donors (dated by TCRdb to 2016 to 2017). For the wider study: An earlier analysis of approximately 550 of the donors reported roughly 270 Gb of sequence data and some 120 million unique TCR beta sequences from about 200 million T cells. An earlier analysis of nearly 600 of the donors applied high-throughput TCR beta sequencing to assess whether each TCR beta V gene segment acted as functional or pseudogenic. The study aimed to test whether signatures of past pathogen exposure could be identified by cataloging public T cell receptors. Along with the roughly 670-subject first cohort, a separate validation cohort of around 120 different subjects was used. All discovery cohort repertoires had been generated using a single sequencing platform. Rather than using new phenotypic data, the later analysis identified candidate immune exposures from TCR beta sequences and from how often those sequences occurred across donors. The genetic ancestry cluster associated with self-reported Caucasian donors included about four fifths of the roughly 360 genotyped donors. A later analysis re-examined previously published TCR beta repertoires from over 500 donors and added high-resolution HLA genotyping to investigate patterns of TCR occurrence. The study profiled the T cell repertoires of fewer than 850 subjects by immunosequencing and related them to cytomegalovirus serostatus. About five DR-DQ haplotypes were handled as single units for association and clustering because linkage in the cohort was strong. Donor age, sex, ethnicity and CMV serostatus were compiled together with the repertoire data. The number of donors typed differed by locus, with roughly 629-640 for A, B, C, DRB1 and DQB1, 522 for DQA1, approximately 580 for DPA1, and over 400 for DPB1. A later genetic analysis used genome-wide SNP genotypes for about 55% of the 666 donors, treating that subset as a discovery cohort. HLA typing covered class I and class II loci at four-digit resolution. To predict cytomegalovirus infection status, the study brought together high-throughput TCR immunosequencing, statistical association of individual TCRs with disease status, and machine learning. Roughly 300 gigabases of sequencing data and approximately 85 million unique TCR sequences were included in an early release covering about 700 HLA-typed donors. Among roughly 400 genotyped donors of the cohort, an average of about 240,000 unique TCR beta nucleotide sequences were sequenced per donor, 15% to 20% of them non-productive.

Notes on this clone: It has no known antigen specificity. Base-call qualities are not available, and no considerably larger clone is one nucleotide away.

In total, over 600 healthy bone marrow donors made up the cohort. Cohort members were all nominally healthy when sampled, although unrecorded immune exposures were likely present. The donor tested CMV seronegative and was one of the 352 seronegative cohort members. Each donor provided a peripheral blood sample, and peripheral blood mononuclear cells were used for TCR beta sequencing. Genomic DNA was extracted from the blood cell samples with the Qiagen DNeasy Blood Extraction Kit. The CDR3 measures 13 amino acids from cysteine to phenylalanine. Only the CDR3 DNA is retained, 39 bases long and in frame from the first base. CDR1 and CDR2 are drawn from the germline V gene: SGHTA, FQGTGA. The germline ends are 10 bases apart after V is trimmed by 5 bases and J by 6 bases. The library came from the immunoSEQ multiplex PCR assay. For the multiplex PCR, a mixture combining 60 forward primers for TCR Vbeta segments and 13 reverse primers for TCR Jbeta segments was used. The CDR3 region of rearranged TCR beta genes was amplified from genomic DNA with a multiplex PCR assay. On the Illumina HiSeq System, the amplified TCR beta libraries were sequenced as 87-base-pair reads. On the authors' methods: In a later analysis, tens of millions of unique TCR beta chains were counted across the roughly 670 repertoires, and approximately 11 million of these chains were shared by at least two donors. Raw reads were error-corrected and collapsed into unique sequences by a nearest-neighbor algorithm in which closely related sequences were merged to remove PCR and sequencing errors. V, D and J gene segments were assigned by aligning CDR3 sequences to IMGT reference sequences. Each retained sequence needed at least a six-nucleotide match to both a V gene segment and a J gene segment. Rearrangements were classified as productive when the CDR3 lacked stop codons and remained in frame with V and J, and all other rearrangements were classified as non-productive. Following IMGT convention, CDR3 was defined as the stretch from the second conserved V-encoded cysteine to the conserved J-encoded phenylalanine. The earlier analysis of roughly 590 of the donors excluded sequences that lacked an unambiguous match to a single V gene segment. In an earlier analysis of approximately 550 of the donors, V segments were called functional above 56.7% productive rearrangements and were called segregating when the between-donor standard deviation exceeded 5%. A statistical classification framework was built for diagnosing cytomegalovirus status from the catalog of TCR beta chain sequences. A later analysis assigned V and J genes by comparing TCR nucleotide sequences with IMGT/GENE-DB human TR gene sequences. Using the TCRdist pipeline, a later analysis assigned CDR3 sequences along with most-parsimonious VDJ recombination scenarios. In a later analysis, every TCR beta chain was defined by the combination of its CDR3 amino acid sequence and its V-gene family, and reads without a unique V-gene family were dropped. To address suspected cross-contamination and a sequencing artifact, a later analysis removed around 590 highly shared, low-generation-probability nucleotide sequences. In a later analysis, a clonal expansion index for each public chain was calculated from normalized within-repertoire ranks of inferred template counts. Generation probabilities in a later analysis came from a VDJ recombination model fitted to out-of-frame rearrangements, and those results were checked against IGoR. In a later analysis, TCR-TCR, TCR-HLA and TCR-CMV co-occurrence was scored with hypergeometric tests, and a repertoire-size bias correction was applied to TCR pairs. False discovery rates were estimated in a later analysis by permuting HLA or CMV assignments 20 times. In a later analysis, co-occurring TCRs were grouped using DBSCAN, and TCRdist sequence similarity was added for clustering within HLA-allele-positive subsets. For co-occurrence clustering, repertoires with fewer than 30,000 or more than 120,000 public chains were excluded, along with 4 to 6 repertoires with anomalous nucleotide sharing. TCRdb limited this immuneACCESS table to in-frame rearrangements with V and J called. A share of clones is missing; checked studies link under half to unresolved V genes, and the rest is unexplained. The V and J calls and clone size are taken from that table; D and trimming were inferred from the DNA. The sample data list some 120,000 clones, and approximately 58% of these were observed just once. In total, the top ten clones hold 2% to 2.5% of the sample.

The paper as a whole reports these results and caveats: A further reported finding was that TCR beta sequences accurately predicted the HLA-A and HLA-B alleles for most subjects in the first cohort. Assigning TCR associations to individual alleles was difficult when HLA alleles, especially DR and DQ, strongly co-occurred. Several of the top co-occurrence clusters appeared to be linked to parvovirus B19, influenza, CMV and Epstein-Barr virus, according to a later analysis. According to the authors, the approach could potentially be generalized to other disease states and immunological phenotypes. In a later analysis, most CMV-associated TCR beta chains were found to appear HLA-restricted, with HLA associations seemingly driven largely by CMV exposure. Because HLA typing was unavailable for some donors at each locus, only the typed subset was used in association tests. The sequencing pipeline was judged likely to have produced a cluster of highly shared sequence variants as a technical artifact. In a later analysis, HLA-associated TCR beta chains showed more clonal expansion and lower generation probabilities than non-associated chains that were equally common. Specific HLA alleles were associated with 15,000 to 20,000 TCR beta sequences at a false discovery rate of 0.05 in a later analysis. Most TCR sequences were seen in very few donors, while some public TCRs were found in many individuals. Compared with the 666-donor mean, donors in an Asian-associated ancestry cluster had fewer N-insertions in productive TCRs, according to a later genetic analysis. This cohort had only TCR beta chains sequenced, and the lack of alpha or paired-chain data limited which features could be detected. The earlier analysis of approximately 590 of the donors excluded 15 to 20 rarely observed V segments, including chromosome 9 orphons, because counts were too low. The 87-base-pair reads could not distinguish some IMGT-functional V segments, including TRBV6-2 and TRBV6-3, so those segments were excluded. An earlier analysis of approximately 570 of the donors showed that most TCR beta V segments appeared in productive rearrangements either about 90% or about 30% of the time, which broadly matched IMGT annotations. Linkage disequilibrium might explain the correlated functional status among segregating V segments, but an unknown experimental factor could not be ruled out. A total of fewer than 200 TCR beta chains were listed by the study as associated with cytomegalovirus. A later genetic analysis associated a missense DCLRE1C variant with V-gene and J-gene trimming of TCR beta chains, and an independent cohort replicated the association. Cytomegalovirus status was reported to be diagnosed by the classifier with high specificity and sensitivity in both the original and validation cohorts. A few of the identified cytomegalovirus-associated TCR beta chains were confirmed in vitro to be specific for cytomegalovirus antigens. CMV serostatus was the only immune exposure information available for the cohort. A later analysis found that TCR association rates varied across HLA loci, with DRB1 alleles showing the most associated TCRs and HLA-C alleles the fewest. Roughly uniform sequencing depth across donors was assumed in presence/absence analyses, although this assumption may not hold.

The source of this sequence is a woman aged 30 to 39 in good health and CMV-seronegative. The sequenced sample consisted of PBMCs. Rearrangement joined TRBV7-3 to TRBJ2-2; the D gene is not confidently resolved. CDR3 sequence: CASSPSPPGELFF. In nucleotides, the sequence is TGTGCCAGCAGCCCCAGTCCGCCCGGGGAGCTGTTTTTT.